Listed here is a single T cell receptor (beta chain). The assay was immunoSEQ multiplex PCR, and TCRdb's table has in-frame clones only and misses some. The sample holds more than 150,000 clones; about 90% are singletons and the top ten take 2.5% to 3.5%. CDR3 size: 14 residues. CDR1 LGHNA and CDR2 YNFKEQ come from the germline V gene. V lost 3 bases and J 0 bases, leaving 6 bases between the germline ends. This entry belongs to a study of blood T cell repertoires in COVID-19. Study-wide background: Sample material is recorded as cDNA or gDNA derived from T cells, B-cell-depleted T cells, or PBMCs.

J is TRBJ1-5 and V is TRBV4-2; perhaps TRBD1 as D (5 bases). Sequenced material: peripheral blood. The sequence derives from a man between 60 and 70 years old with acute or convalescent COVID-19. The CDR3 DNA follows: TGTGCCAGCAGCCAGGACAATAGCAATCAGCCCCAGCATTTT. Amino acids: CASSQDNSNQPQHF.